Presented here are 28 T cell receptor beta chains from one specimen sequenced in a study of shared clonotypes between healthy human individuals. Assay: immunoSEQ multiplex PCR; the TCRdb copy retains only in-frame clones and omits some. The sample shows about 680,000 clones, about three quarters of them seen only once. Sequencing used memory CD4+ T cells sorted from blood. Subset defined: CD45RA-negative fraction. These receptors originate from a woman in her twenties or thirties in good health.

The chain recombines TRBV5-5 with TRBJ2-5, with TRBD2 matching over 9 bases. V was clipped by 2 bases and J by 5 bases; unmatched bases: 10. Per the germline V gene, CDR1 is SGHKS and CDR2 is YYEKEE (reference sequence). The CDR3 covers 16 residues. CDR3 in amino acids: CASSFVGGRAGETQYF. Here the CDR3 DNA reads TGTGCCAGCAGCTTTGTAGGCGGGAGGGCCGGGGAGACCCAGTACTTC. Filled out from reference TRBV5-5 and TRBJ2-5, the complete variable domain reads DAGVTQSPTHLIKTRGQQVTLRCSPISGHKSVSWYQQVLGQGPQFIFQYYEKEERGRGNFPDRFSARQFPNYSSELNVNALLLGDSALYLCASSFVGGRAGETQYFGPGTRLLVL.

This chain uses TRBV10-2 with TRBJ2-5; no clear D. The tail of the sequence fits TRBJ2-7 better, so the J call may be wrong. CDR1 is WSHSY, CDR2 SAAADI, per germline. The CDR3 loop spans 14 amino acids. The CDR3 bases are TGCGCCAGCAGCTCAACAGTCGCTGGCCACGAGCAGTACTTC. It encodes CASSSTVAGHEQYF.

This clone was counted only a few times. Other DNA sequences in this specimen translate into the identical CDR3. The chain joins TRBV20-1 to TRBJ1-1, with D uncertain. The CDR3 is 11 residues long. Per germline, CDR1 DFQATT and CDR2 SNEGSKA (reference sequence). V shed 4 bases and J shed 0 bases, with 3 bases lying between them. The CDR3 DNA sequence: TGCAGTGCTATCTTGAACACTGAAGCTTTCTTT. Protein sequence: CSAILNTEAFF.

To note about this clone: Given a much more abundant clone one base away, this may be a read error. This rearrangement joins TRBV11-1 to TRBJ2-5; no firm D call. V lost 0 bases to trimming and J lost 1 base, with 3 bases between them. CDR3 length: 13 residues. Looked up from germline, CDR1 is SGHAT and CDR2 is FQDESV (reference sequence). The CDR3 spells CASSLASQETQYF. In DNA form, the CDR3 reads TGTGCCAGCAGCTTAGCGAGCCAAGAGACCCAGTACTTC.

The gene calls are TRBV2 and TRBJ1-4; D is unresolved. The CDR3 spans 11 residues. In germline, CDR1 is SNHLY, CDR2 FYNNEI. V dropped 9 bases and J dropped 8 bases, with 10 bases sitting between them. CDR3 coding DNA: TGTGCCAGTGGGTTAGAAGAAAAACTGTTTTTT. It specifies CASGLEEKLFF. The whole variable domain, remainder taken from reference TRBV2 and TRBJ1-4, is EPEVTQTPSHQVTQMGQEVILRCVPISNHLYFYWYRQILGQKVEFLVSFYNNEISEKSEIFDDQFSVERPDGSNFTLKIRSTKLEDSAMYFCASGLEEKLFFGSGTQLSVL.

This clone was picked up a small number of times. J is TRBJ2-7 and V is TRBV28, with TRBD2 matching 11 bases. With 4 bases clipped from V and 5 bases from J, the junction kept 10 bases outside the gene matches. This CDR3 is 16 amino acids long. Germline CDR1 and CDR2: MDHEN and SYDVKM. The CDR3 coding sequence is TGTGCCAGCAGTTCTGCGTCTAGCGGGAGGTCCCACGAGCAGTACTTC. It yields the protein CASSSASSGRSHEQYF.

The table lists this clone with a count of one. The V call is TRBV14, the J call TRBJ2-3; no definite D call. The ends were cut back, 2 bases at V and 5 bases at J, with 17 bases in the middle. This CDR3 contains 16 residues. Germline V CDR1 and CDR2: SGHDN, FVKESK. The CDR3 DNA is TGTGCCAGCAGCCAAAGTCATCTGGGATGGAGAGATACGCAGTATTTT. This translates into CASSQSHLGWRDTQYF.

The V gene is TRBV10-2, the J gene TRBJ2-1; 10 nucleotides match TRBD2. Germline CDR1 reads WSHSY; CDR2 reads SAAADI. The trim removed 5 bases at V and 7 bases at J, leaving 8 bases unmatched. The CDR3 loop spans 15 amino acids. In DNA form, the CDR3 reads TGCGCCAGCAGTACTAGCGGGATAAGAGGGAATGAGCAGTTCTTC. This encodes CASSTSGIRGNEQFF.

The V and J genes are TRBV28 and TRBJ1-2; 8 positions match TRBD1. The CDR3 runs 18 residues. CDR1 is MDHEN and CDR2 is SYDVKM in the germline V gene. V shed 6 bases and J 1 base; nucleotides not matched to a gene: 16. Here the CDR3 reads CASRSHRDRTAGNYGYTF. The CDR3, as DNA: TGTGCCAGCAGGTCCCACCGGGACAGGACCGCGGGTAACTATGGCTACACCTTC.

This clone occurred a few times. The gene calls are TRBV2 and TRBJ2-4; TRBD2 aligns across 8 bases. Germline values: CDR1 SNHLY, CDR2 FYNNEI. Unmatched junction bases numbered 7, after V lost 4 bases and J lost 5 bases. CDR3 length equals 15 residues. DNA of the CDR3: TGTGCCAGCAGTGTTGGACTAGCCTACCAAAACATTCAGTACTTC. This encodes CASSVGLAYQNIQYF.

The chain carries TRBV28 and TRBJ2-2, with D possibly being TRBD1 or TRBD2 (5 bases each). This CDR3 has 15 amino acids. With 4 bases removed from V and 3 bases from J, the gap between germline ends came to 12 bases. Germline values: CDR1 MDHEN, CDR2 SYDVKM. The chain's CDR3 is CASSSGTEHTGELFF. Here the CDR3 DNA reads TGTGCCAGCAGTTCCGGGACCGAACACACCGGGGAGCTGTTTTTT.

For this clone: This sample also contains other DNA sequences that code for the same CDR3. The V and J genes are TRBV2 and TRBJ2-1; D is undetermined. Germline V CDR1 and CDR2: SNHLY, FYNNEI. Trimming cost V 6 bases and J 7 bases, with 7 bases left between them. The CDR3 has 11 amino acids. For the CDR3, the DNA is TGTGCCAGCAGCCCAAAGAATGAGCAGTTCTTC. Translated, it gives CASSPKNEQFF.

The chain has TRBV5-1 and TRBJ2-6; tentatively, D is TRBD1 (6 bases). The germline V gene has CDR1 SGHRS and CDR2 YFSETQ. CDR3 size: 15 residues. V was shortened by 2 bases and J by 10 bases, with 16 bases between the two germline ends. The DNA for the CDR3 is TGCGCCAGCAGCTTTGTTCTGGTCAGGGGAAACGTCCTGACTTTC. Protein sequence: CASSFVLVRGNVLTF.

The chain combines TRBV27 with TRBJ2-3; 7 nucleotides line up with TRBD2. V shed 3 bases, J shed 7 bases, and the junction held 7 bases outside the gene matches. The CDR3 has 14 amino acids. In germline, CDR1 is MNHEY, CDR2 SMNVEV (reference sequence). The DNA of the CDR3 is TGTGCCAGCAGTTTGGCTAGCGGCACGAATACGCAGTATTTT. Its translation: CASSLASGTNTQYF.

This chain joins TRBV19 and TRBJ2-1; no clear D gene. CDR1 and CDR2 from the germline V gene are LNHDA and SQIVND (reference sequence). Trimming stripped 4 bases from V and 7 bases from J, with 14 bases between. The CDR3 is 14 amino acids. Here the CDR3 reads CASSTRGRANEQFF. The CDR3 DNA sequence: TGTGCCAGTAGTACTCGTGGTAGGGCGAATGAGCAGTTCTTC.

The chain combines TRBV7-2 with TRBJ1-5; D is unresolved. Per germline, CDR1 SGHTA and CDR2 FQGNSA. Trimming cost V 2 bases and J 5 bases, with 13 bases left between them. The CDR3 is made up of 15 amino acids. The CDR3 sequence is CASSLQGQAYQPQHF. CDR3 DNA: TGTGCCAGCAGCTTACAAGGGCAGGCATATCAGCCCCAGCATTTT. Filled out from reference TRBV7-2 and TRBJ1-5, the complete variable domain reads GAGVSQSPSNKVTEKGKDVELRCDPISGHTALYWYRQSLGQGLEFLIYFQGNSAPDKSGLPSDRFSAERTGGSVSTLTIQRTQQEDSAVYLCASSLQGQAYQPQHFGDGTRLSIL.

The V gene is TRBV28, the J gene TRBJ1-3; the D gene is possibly TRBD1 (5 bases). CDR3 length equals 17 residues. Trimming shortened V by 6 bases and J by 4 bases, and 22 bases separated the two germline ends. Per the germline V gene, CDR1 is MDHEN and CDR2 is SYDVKM. CDR3 bases: TGTGCCAGCAGCTCATTCTCCGTAAGGGGATCGGGAAACACCATATATTTT. This encodes CASSSFSVRGSGNTIYF.

The J gene is TRBJ2-1, the V gene TRBV12-5; tentatively, D is TRBD1 (6 bases). Germline V gives CDR1 LGHNT, CDR2 FRNRAP. This CDR3 is built from 15 residues. V dropped 0 bases and J dropped 7 bases, with 13 bases sitting between them. CDR3 DNA sequence: TGTGCTAGTGGTTTGGTGGCAGGGGAAAGGAATGAGCAGTTCTTC. This translates into CASGLVAGERNEQFF.

The V and J genes are TRBV15 and TRBJ2-5; D unclear. Trimming pared 3 bases from V and 1 base from J, leaving 12 bases between. The CDR3 runs 15 residues. Germline V gives CDR1 LNHNV, CDR2 YYDKDF (reference sequence). In DNA form, the CDR3 reads TGTGCCACCAGCAGGGTGTTTCCCACCCAAGAGACCCAGTACTTC. It yields the protein CATSRVFPTQETQYF.

The chain joins TRBV11-2 to TRBJ2-7, with D hard to call. CDR1 and CDR2 from the germline V gene are SGHAT and FQNNGV. This CDR3 region has 14 residues. Trimming took off 1 base at V and 6 bases at J, with 13 bases between the two ends. The CDR3 DNA follows: TGTGCCAGCAGCTTAGTACCGCTGTTCAGCGAGCAGTACTTC. As protein: CASSLVPLFSEQYF.

CDR3 sequence: CASSFSRGPEQYF. The CDR3 DNA sequence: TGTGCCAGCAGCTTTAGCAGGGGGCCAGAGCAGTACTTC. The chain carries TRBV5-6 and TRBJ2-7; 8 nucleotides agree with TRBD1. This CDR3 spans 13 amino acids. CDR1 is SGHDT, CDR2 YYEEEE, per germline. The V segment lost 2 bases and the J segment 7 bases; nucleotides outside the gene matches: 5.

The chain recombines TRBV6-6 with TRBJ2-7; TRBD2 agrees at 8 bases. Per the germline V gene, CDR1 is MNHNY and CDR2 is SVGAGI (reference sequence). This CDR3 has 14 amino acids. The V gene end was trimmed by 5 bases and the J gene end by 4 bases; junction bases not matched to a gene: 7. CDR3 bases: TGTGCCAGCAGTGGGACTAGTGGGTATTACGAGCAGTACTTC. Translated: CASSGTSGYYEQYF.

The rearrangement joins TRBV27 to TRBJ2-3; D is unresolved. Trimming took off 4 bases at V and 4 bases at J, with 21 bases between the two ends. CDR3 length: 17 residues. Germline-derived CDR1 and CDR2 are MNHEY and SMNVEV (reference sequence). The CDR3 DNA is TGTGCCAGCAGTTCGCGCGGATTCCCAATCGGGTCAGATACGCAGTATTTT. As protein: CASSSRGFPIGSDTQYF.

Ten or more counts support this clone. The gene calls are TRBV7-3 and TRBJ2-7, with 7 bases matching TRBD2. V shed 1 base, J shed 1 base, and the junction held 4 bases outside the gene matches. Germline assignment: CDR1 SGHTA and CDR2 FQGTGA. This CDR3 region has 15 residues. The CDR3 region is CASSLKGLPSYEQYF. CDR3 DNA sequence: TGTGCCAGCAGCTTAAAGGGACTACCATCCTACGAGCAGTACTTC.

The J gene is TRBJ2-7, the V gene TRBV25-1; D possibly matches TRBD1 or TRBD2 (6 bases each). CDR3 length: 14 residues. The V gene's germline CDR1 is MGHDK and CDR2 SYGVNS. V was shortened by 0 bases and J by 5 bases, with 11 bases between the two germline ends. The chain's CDR3 is CASSEYSGAHEQYF. CDR3 nucleotide sequence: TGTGCCAGCAGTGAATATTCGGGGGCCCACGAGCAGTACTTC.

The table lists this clone with a few counts. The V call is TRBV2, the J call TRBJ1-1; D is undetermined. Germline V lookup: CDR1 SNHLY, CDR2 FYNNEI. This CDR3 region has 12 residues. Trimming pared 4 bases from V and 1 base from J, leaving 4 bases between. CDR3 residues: CASSARNTEAFF. Here the CDR3 DNA reads TGTGCCAGCAGTGCTCGGAACACTGAAGCTTTCTTT.

This clone was seen once. V gene TRBV6-1 combines with J gene TRBJ2-1, with 7 bases fitting TRBD2. CDR3 length: 15 residues. The ends lost 8 bases at V and 4 bases at J; junction bases unmatched: 11. From germline, CDR1 is MNHNS and CDR2 SASEGT. The CDR3, as DNA: TGTGCCAGCGGTGTCGGGGGGAGAGCATACAATGAGCAGTTCTTC. Protein product: CASGVGGRAYNEQFF.

Ten or more counts support this clone. V and J are TRBV28 and TRBJ1-5; D not certain. Germline values: CDR1 MDHEN, CDR2 SYDVKM. There are 15 residues in the CDR3. V lost 6 bases, J lost 4 bases, and 16 bases lay in between. CDR3 in DNA: TGTGCCAGCAGGCGGGCCGACGGATGGAATCAGCCCCAGCATTTT. Amino acid sequence: CASRRADGWNQPQHF.